The 18 T cell receptor beta chains below were found in one sample sequenced in a study of T cells in Graves' hyperthyroidism and ophthalmopathy. Regions amplified from RNA transcripts were the TCR beta CDR3 regions. Researchers ran a first-round RT-PCR on the TCR CDR3 using the HTBI primer set. TCRdb independently ran MiXCR on the multiplex PCR reads; one entry per CDR3 protein. The sample carries about 560,000 distinct CDR3 sequences, about a sixth recorded once. The specimen was blood. The receptors stem from a woman aged 18-29 years with Graves' hyperthyroidism.

This clonotype came up a few times. The V gene is TRBV20-1, the J gene TRBJ2-2; 7 bases match TRBD2. The ends lost 1 base at V and 1 base at J; junction bases unmatched: 6. The CDR3 is made up of 16 amino acids. Germline CDR1 reads DFQATT; CDR2 reads SNEGSKA (reference sequence). CDR3 in amino acids: CSARAPIAGNTGELFF. Here the CDR3 DNA reads TGCAGTGCTAGAGCCCCTATAGCGGGGAACACCGGGGAGCTGTTTTTT.

Note on this clonotype: A much larger clone differs by one base, so this may be a read error. J is TRBJ2-5 and V is TRBV11-1; 9 positions match TRBD1. CDR1 is SGHAT and CDR2 is FQDESV in the germline V gene (reference sequence). The CDR3 length is 15 residues. The CDR3 loop reads CASTLNRGHQETLYF. CDR3 sequence (DNA): TGTGCCAGCACCCTCAACAGGGGGCACCAAGAGACCCTGTACTTC.

This clonotype was counted at least ten times. This rearrangement joins TRBV11-2 to TRBJ1-2, with a weak D call TRBD1 (6 bases). This CDR3 has 15 residues. V lost 0 bases and J lost 3, with 11 bases in between. The germline CDR1 and CDR2 sequences are SGHAT and FQNNGV. CDR3 nucleotide sequence: TGTGCCAGCAGCTTAGACCCGACAGGTGACTATGGCTACACCTTC. Translated: CASSLDPTGDYGYTF.

The table lists this clonotype with many counts. J is TRBJ2-5 and V is TRBV2; the match to TRBD2 covers 12 bases. CDR3 size: 15 residues. J was trimmed by 3 bases and V by 5 bases; bases with no gene match: 4. From germline, CDR1 is SNHLY and CDR2 FYNNEI. The CDR3 sequence is CASSSSGGGEETQYF. CDR3 in DNA: TGTGCCAGCAGTTCTAGCGGGGGGGGTGAAGAGACCCAGTACTTC.

In this sample, this clonotype turned up many times. The V call is TRBV11-3, the J call TRBJ2-3; the match to TRBD1 covers 9 bases. CDR3 length equals 17 residues. From germline, CDR1 is SGHNT and CDR2 YENEEA. V shed 1 base, J shed 3 bases, and the junction held 8 bases outside the gene matches. CDR3 bases: TGTGCCAGCAGCTTAGCGCTCGGGACAGGGAGGACAGATACGCAGTATTTT. Protein: CASSLALGTGRTDTQYF.

At least ten counts were recorded for this clonotype. The chain uses TRBV30 and TRBJ2-2; no clear D gene. The V end was cut by 0 bases, the J end by 6 bases, with 11 bases between. The germline CDR1 and CDR2 sequences are GTSNPN and SVGIG (reference sequence). The CDR3 consists of 14 residues. CDR3 in amino acids: CAWSVRREPGELFF. The DNA for the CDR3 is TGTGCCTGGAGTGTACGAAGGGAACCCGGGGAGCTGTTTTTT.

This clonotype has at least ten counts. This chain joins TRBV3-1 and TRBJ2-7; possibly TRBD1 for D (6 bases). V was clipped by 5 bases and J by 3 bases, with 11 bases between them. This CDR3 spans 13 amino acids. Germline V gene data show CDR1 as LGHDT and CDR2 as YNNKEL (reference sequence). The CDR3 sequence is CASSYTGFYEQYF. The CDR3 coding sequence is TGTGCCAGCAGCTATACAGGGTTCTACGAGCAGTACTTC.

The chain employs TRBV11-2 and TRBJ2-7; D is uncertain. The CDR3 length is 14 residues. CDR1 is SGHAT and CDR2 is FQNNGV in the germline V gene. V was cut by 7 bases and J by 0 bases, with 13 bases left in between. CDR3 protein: CASNLLGASYEQYF. CDR3 in DNA: TGTGCCAGCAACTTGTTAGGAGCCTCCTACGAGCAGTACTTC. Full variable domain (rest looked up from reference TRBV11-2 and TRBJ2-7): EAGVAQSPRYKIIEKRQSVAFWCNPISGHATLYWYQQILGQGPKLLIQFQNNGVVDDSQLPKDRFSAERLKGVDSTLKIQPAKLEDSAVYLCASNLLGASYEQYFGPGTRLTVT.

In this sample, this clonotype turned up a few times. The chain couples TRBV4-3 to TRBJ1-2; TRBD1 is a possible D gene (5 bases). Germline CDR1 reads LGHNA; CDR2 reads YSLEER. This CDR3 is built from 17 residues. The V end lost 0 bases, the J end lost 4 bases, and 18 bases lay between the germline ends. The CDR3: CASSQETAARVGYGYTF. The CDR3 nucleotides are TGCGCCAGCAGCCAAGAGACGGCCGCCAGGGTAGGCTATGGCTACACCTTC.

This clonotype was counted between two and nine times. J is TRBJ2-7 and V is TRBV5-1; TRBD2 matches at 7 bases. The germline CDR1 and CDR2 sequences are SGHRS and YFSETQ. There are 14 residues in the CDR3. Trimming cost V 0 bases and J 5 bases; bases outside gene matches: 5. The CDR3 protein is CASSLGAGENEQYF. The CDR3 DNA follows: TGCGCCAGCAGCTTGGGGGCGGGAGAGAACGAGCAGTACTTC.

There are many counts of this clonotype. This chain links TRBV2 with TRBJ2-5, with D tentatively TRBD2 (5 bases). V was pared by 6 bases and J by 1 base, with 6 bases between. The length of the CDR3 is 12 residues. Germline CDR1 reads SNHLY; CDR2 reads FYNNEI. The CDR3 loop reads CASRSGQETQYF. Written as DNA, the CDR3 is TGTGCCAGCAGAAGCGGCCAAGAGACCCAGTACTTC.

This clonotype occurred a few times. V usage is TRBV30 and J usage is TRBJ2-3; D may correspond to TRBD1 or TRBD2 (5 bases each). The CDR3 extends over 15 amino acids. Germline loops: CDR1 GTSNPN, CDR2 SVGIG (reference sequence). V lost 3 bases to trimming and J lost 2 bases, with 15 bases between them. The chain's CDR3 is CAWSSGTEYTDTQYF. The CDR3, as DNA: TGTGCCTGGAGCTCCGGGACGGAATACACAGATACGCAGTATTTT.

In its sample, this clonotype was seen many times. DNA for the CDR3: TGTGCCAGCCAAAGACAGGGTACAGGGGAGACCCAGTACTTC. This gives the protein CASQRQGTGETQYF. The V gene is TRBV28, the J gene TRBJ2-5, with TRBD1 identical over 7 bases. J gave up 5 bases and V 8 bases, and 11 bases lay outside the gene matches. This CDR3 contains 14 residues. From germline, CDR1 is MDHEN and CDR2 SYDVKM.

The sample holds many counts of this clonotype. This sequence joins TRBV6-1 and TRBJ2-5, with 10 bases aligning to TRBD1. Per the germline V gene, CDR1 is MNHNS and CDR2 is SASEGT. The CDR3 contains 14 residues. V was pared by 6 bases and J by 1 base, with 2 bases of the junction left unmatched. The DNA of the CDR3 is TGTGCCAGCAGGCGGACAGGGGGCCAAGAGACCCAGTACTTC. This translates into CASRRTGGQETQYF.

V usage is TRBV18 and J usage is TRBJ2-7; D may be TRBD1 or TRBD2 (5 bases each). V lost 3 bases and J lost 7, with 19 bases in between. Germline V lookup: CDR1 KGHSH, CDR2 LQKENI. CDR3 size: 15 residues. In DNA, the CDR3 is TGTGCCAGCTCACCCAGGGACCTGCGTACATGGGAGCAGTACTTC. This encodes CASSPRDLRTWEQYF.

V gene TRBV20-1 combines with J gene TRBJ2-7; maybe TRBD2 (5 bases). CDR3 size: 13 residues. Trimming removed 6 bases at V and 2 bases at J, with 14 bases between. Germline V gene sequence: CDR1 DFQATT, CDR2 SNEGSKA (reference sequence). The CDR3 loop reads CSAPSPGTYEQYF. As DNA, the CDR3 is TGCAGTGCCCCCTCCCCGGGAACCTACGAGCAGTACTTC.

This clonotype was counted a few times. The chain has TRBV20-1 and TRBJ2-5; D is undetermined. With 6 bases removed from V and 1 base from J, the gap between germline ends came to 9 bases. There are 12 residues in the CDR3. Germline V gene data show CDR1 as DFQATT and CDR2 as SNEGSKA (reference sequence). CDR3 in DNA: TGCAGTGCCCCGGCGAGCCAAGAGACCCAGTACTTC. The encoded protein is CSAPASQETQYF.

V and J are TRBV19 and TRBJ1-5; D may be TRBD1 (6 bases). Between the trimmed V and J ends, which lost 5 bases and 0 bases, there was a span of 8 bases. The CDR3 contains 14 residues. Germline V gene lookup returns CDR1 LNHDA and CDR2 SQIVND (reference sequence). The CDR3 DNA reads TGTGCCAGTAGTTCGGACAGTAGCAATCAGCCCCAGCATTTT. Encoded protein: CASSSDSSNQPQHF.